These 11 T cell receptor beta chains originate from one sample sequenced in a study of siplizumab effects on memory and regulatory T cells (dated by TCRdb to the late 2010s). Cells in the mixed lymphocyte reaction were cultured together at 37 degrees C for five to seven days. For these TCRs, the target antigens are not known. Libraries came from the immunoSEQ multiplex PCR assay. As stored in TCRdb, this immuneACCESS dataset retains in-frame rearrangements with V and J assigned. A fraction of the clones does not appear; measured against another copy, unresolved V genes explain less than half of the discrepancy, and the remainder lacks a known reason. Present in this sample are about 14,000 clones, approximately 48% of which were seen just once. Approximately 8.5% of the sample comes from the top ten. Sequencing was done on a sample of CFSE-low (dividing) CD4+ T cells sorted from an allogeneic mixed lymphocyte reaction. These receptors were collected from a human donor in good health; the cells came from an allogeneic mixed lymphocyte reaction.

In this sample, this clone turned up once. The chain uses TRBV7-6 and TRBJ2-1; 15 bases are shared with TRBD2. CDR3 length equals 16 residues. Germline V CDR1 and CDR2: SGHVS, FNYEAQ. V gave up 4 bases and J gave up 9 bases; unmatched junction bases: 7. The CDR3 DNA reads as TGTGCCAGCAGCTCTCGACAGGGACTAGCGGGAGGTGAGCAGTTCTTC. It yields the protein CASSSRQGLAGGEQFF.

This CDR3 reads CASSLTITGIQNEQYF. The CDR3 DNA is TGCGCCAGCAGCCTGACTATAACAGGGATCCAAAACGAGCAGTACTTC. The chain has TRBV5-1 and TRBJ2-7; a weak D match, TRBD1 (6 bases). Germline V gene lookup returns CDR1 SGHRS and CDR2 YFSETQ. This CDR3 region has 16 residues. V was cut by 4 bases and J by 5 bases, with 22 bases left in between.

The chain has TRBV10-2 and TRBJ1-1, with TRBD1 matching over 9 bases. V shed 8 bases and J 7 bases; nucleotides not matched to a gene: 14. The CDR3 totals 15 residues. Per the germline V gene, CDR1 is WSHSY and CDR2 is SAAADI. The CDR3 here is CASQWKGQGRGEAFF. The CDR3 DNA follows: TGCGCCAGCCAATGGAAGGGACAGGGTCGGGGTGAAGCTTTCTTT.

The V gene is TRBV18, the J gene TRBJ2-5; 10 bases line up with TRBD2. The J call may be faulty, since TRBJ2-7 better matches the DNA end. Germline-derived CDR1 and CDR2 are KGHSH and LQKENI. The CDR3 loop spans 17 amino acids. This chain's CDR3 is CASSPRTSGPSSYEQYF. The CDR3, as DNA: TGTGCCAGCTCACCACGGACTAGCGGACCGAGCTCCTACGAGCAGTACTTC.

The chain carries TRBV18 and TRBJ1-3; tentatively, D is TRBD1 (6 bases). Trimming cost V 2 bases and J 0 bases, with 8 bases left between them. Germline V gene data show CDR1 as KGHSH and CDR2 as LQKENI. This CDR3 region has 15 residues. For the CDR3, the DNA is TGTGCCAGCTCACCAGGACAGAACTCTGGAAACACCATATATTTT. Amino acids: CASSPGQNSGNTIYF.

V is TRBV6-5 and J is TRBJ2-7; D ambiguous. The CDR3 contains 14 residues. Germline-derived CDR1 and CDR2 are MNHEY and SVGAGI. The V end lost 2 bases, the J end lost 4 bases, and 12 bases lay between the germline ends. CDR3 in amino acids: CASSYLLAVYEQYF. CDR3 nucleotide sequence: TGTGCCAGCAGTTACCTATTGGCGGTTTACGAGCAGTACTTC.

The chain uses TRBV2 and TRBJ2-7; D unclear. CDR1 and CDR2 from the germline V gene are SNHLY and FYNNEI. The V gene lost 7 bases and the J gene lost 6 bases, with 7 bases spanning the gap. This CDR3 is built from 10 residues. The CDR3 region has the DNA TGTGCCAGCATATCAACCGAGCAGTACTTC. This gives the protein CASISTEQYF. Full variable domain (missing parts from reference TRBV2 and TRBJ2-7): EPEVTQTPSHQVTQMGQEVILRCVPISNHLYFYWYRQILGQKVEFLVSFYNNEISEKSEIFDDQFSVERPDGSNFTLKIRSTKLEDSAMYFCASISTEQYFGPGTRLTVT.

V and J are TRBV6-1 and TRBJ1-2; D is possibly TRBD1 (5 bases). The CDR3 spans 12 residues. Looked up from germline, CDR1 is MNHNS and CDR2 is SASEGT. V dropped 5 bases and J dropped 3 bases, with 7 bases sitting between them. CDR3 bases: TGTGCCAGCAGTCAGGGACACTATGGCTACACCTTC. Translation: CASSQGHYGYTF.

This clone has more than one count but fewer than ten. The chain couples TRBV5-5 to TRBJ2-7, with D hard to call. Looked up from germline, CDR1 is SGHKS and CDR2 is YYEKEE (reference sequence). V gave up 4 bases and J gave up 3 bases, with 14 bases separating them. The CDR3 is 14 amino acids. CDR3 bases: TGTGCCAGCAGCGCCTACAGTCATAACTACGAGCAGTACTTC. The encoded protein is CASSAYSHNYEQYF. The variable domain in full, completed from reference TRBV5-5 and TRBJ2-7, reads DAGVTQSPTHLIKTRGQQVTLRCSPISGHKSVSWYQQVLGQGPQFIFQYYEKEERGRGNFPDRFSARQFPNYSSELNVNALLLGDSALYLCASSAYSHNYEQYFGPGTRLTVT.

J is TRBJ2-3 and V is TRBV2, with TRBD2 as a possible D gene (7 bases). The CDR3 covers 15 residues. Per the germline V gene, CDR1 is SNHLY and CDR2 is FYNNEI. Trimming pared 7 bases from V and 0 bases from J, leaving 14 bases between. The CDR3 bases are TGTGCCAGCAACTTAGGGGGGGTCAGCACAGATACGCAGTATTTT. Its protein is CASNLGGVSTDTQYF.

V and J are TRBV20-1 and TRBJ2-3; D is unclear. With 3 bases removed from V and 7 bases from J, the gap between germline ends came to 5 bases. This CDR3 comprises 10 residues. Germline-derived CDR1 and CDR2 are DFQATT and SNEGSKA (reference sequence). CDR3: CSASRYTQYF. The DNA of the CDR3 is TGCAGTGCTAGTCGTTATACGCAGTATTTT.